The 17 T cell receptor beta chains below were found in one sample sequenced in a study of T-cell reconstitution after alpha-beta-depleted transplantation in children. The authors prepared the TCRbeta library with unique molecular identifiers. TCRdb recomputed calls from the PCR reads with MiXCR, one row per CDR3 protein. The table lists about 1,000,000 distinct CDR3 sequences, about 31% of them singletons. The sample in question was PBMCs, mostly from graft donor cells, obtained 360 days after TCRalphabeta/CD19-depleted stem cell transplant. Receptor source: a boy younger than two who had a stem cell transplant for SCID, so the T cells may come from the graft donor.

This clonotype was seen more than once but under ten times. V usage is TRBV6-1 and J usage is TRBJ2-1; 11 bases line up with TRBD2. Trimming cost V 5 bases and J 6 bases; bases outside gene matches: 9. CDR1 is MNHNS, CDR2 SASEGT, per germline. The CDR3 sequence is 16 residues long. CDR3 region: CASSRYTSGGSNEQFF. CDR3 in DNA: TGTGCCAGCAGTCGCTACACTAGCGGGGGTAGCAATGAGCAGTTCTTC.

V is TRBV20-1 and J is TRBJ2-5, with D possibly being TRBD2 (7 bases). This CDR3 has 13 amino acids. Germline CDR1 reads DFQATT; CDR2 reads SNEGSKA (reference sequence). Trimming left V 6 bases short and J 3 bases short, with 14 bases between. CDR3 region: CSARGLAEETQYF. CDR3 DNA sequence: TGCAGTGCCCGGGGGCTAGCGGAAGAGACCCAGTACTTC.

In this sample, this clonotype turned up a few times. The J gene is TRBJ2-1, the V gene TRBV12-3 or TRBV12-4; 8 positions match TRBD1. The V gene end was trimmed by 3 bases and the J gene end by 7 bases; junction bases not matched to a gene: 11. The CDR3 has 16 residues. The CDR3 DNA reads TGTGCCAGCAGTTTTAATGGGCAGGGGGCAAGAAATGAGCAGTTCTTC. It encodes CASSFNGQGARNEQFF.

This clonotype has just a few counts. The gene calls are TRBV5-1 and TRBJ1-2; 7 bases are a match to TRBD1. V lost 4 bases to trimming and J lost 8 bases; unmatched junction nucleotides: 8. Germline assignment: CDR1 SGHRS and CDR2 YFSETQ. This CDR3 region has 13 residues. CDR3 protein: CASSPLTGPGYTF. The CDR3 DNA reads TGCGCCAGCAGCCCACTGACAGGGCCGGGCTACACCTTC.

The rearrangement joins TRBV11-2 to TRBJ2-5, with 13 bases that match TRBD2. Germline V gives CDR1 SGHAT, CDR2 FQNNGV. This CDR3 spans 17 amino acids. Trimming at V came to 3 bases and at J to 4 bases, leaving 8 bases not matched to a gene. The CDR3 loop reads CASSFGLAGARGETQYF. The CDR3 DNA is TGTGCCAGCAGCTTCGGACTAGCGGGAGCAAGAGGAGAGACCCAGTACTTC.

This clonotype was detected only a few times. This chain connects TRBV12-3 or TRBV12-4 to TRBJ2-5; D possibly uses TRBD1 or TRBD2 (6 bases each). This CDR3 has 15 amino acids. The ends were cut back, 2 bases at V and 7 bases at J, with 17 bases in the middle. The CDR3 loop reads CASSLPGAVLGTQYF. DNA of the CDR3: TGTGCCAGCAGTTTACCGGGGGCGGTGTTGGGGACCCAGTACTTC.

V gene TRBV12-2 combines with J gene TRBJ2-3; the tabulated D call, TRBD1, remains unverified against the DNA. TRBV12-2 is noted as a pseudogene. CDR3 length: 17 amino acids. CDR3 sequence: CASRLARRGARTDTQYF. The CDR3 DNA sequence: TGTGCAAGTCGCTTAGCTCGTCGCGGGGCGCGCACAGATACGCAGTATTTT.

This clonotype occurred a few times. This chain uses TRBV12-3 or TRBV12-4 with TRBJ2-1, with D possibly TRBD2 on 6 matching bases. This CDR3 comprises 14 residues. V was cut by 7 bases and J by 5 bases, with 15 bases left in between. The CDR3 sequence: CASKWLALDNEQFF. Here the CDR3 DNA reads TGTGCCAGCAAGTGGCTAGCGCTGGACAATGAGCAGTTCTTC.

The gene calls are TRBV20-1 and TRBJ2-5, with 9 bases lining up with TRBD2. CDR3 size: 15 residues. The germline V gene has CDR1 DFQATT and CDR2 SNEGSKA (reference sequence). J gave up 4 bases and V 3 bases, and 9 bases lay outside the gene matches. DNA for the CDR3: TGCAGTGCTAGGAAGGAGGTGCGGGGGGGAGAGACCCAGTACTTC. This gives the protein CSARKEVRGGETQYF.

V is TRBV10-1 and J is TRBJ2-3, with 9 bases aligning to TRBD2. The germline V gene has CDR1 WNHNN and CDR2 SYGVQD (reference sequence). The CDR3 consists of 15 residues. The ends lost 3 bases at V and 5 bases at J; junction bases unmatched: 6. The CDR3 region has the DNA TGCGCCAGCAGTGACGCTAGCGGGGAAGAAGATACGCAGTATTTT. This translates into CASSDASGEEDTQYF.

The V call is TRBV20-1, the J call TRBJ2-5; perhaps TRBD1 as D (6 bases). The CDR3 spans 15 residues. Germline CDR1 is DFQATT and CDR2 is SNEGSKA (reference sequence). The CDR3 reads CSPLNRAGAQETQYF. In nucleotides, the CDR3 is TGCAGCCCGTTGAACAGGGCAGGGGCTCAAGAGACCCAGTACTTC.

This clonotype showed up just a few times. The rearrangement uses TRBV7-9 and TRBJ2-3; D is perhaps TRBD1 (5 bases). This CDR3 spans 16 amino acids. Germline V CDR1 and CDR2: SEHNR, FQNEAQ (reference sequence). Trimming took off 1 base at V and 6 bases at J, with 17 bases between the two ends. The CDR3 reads CASSLVKWQGRDTQYF. For the CDR3, the DNA is TGTGCCAGCAGCTTAGTAAAATGGCAGGGCCGGGATACGCAGTATTTT.

V gene TRBV27 combines with J gene TRBJ2-7; a weak D match, TRBD1 (6 bases). Germline values: CDR1 MNHEY, CDR2 SMNVEV (reference sequence). This CDR3 has 15 residues. V gave up 6 bases and J gave up 5 bases, with 20 bases separating them. This chain's CDR3 is CASSPPGQGLDEQYF. Written as DNA, the CDR3 is TGTGCCAGCAGCCCCCCCGGGCAGGGGTTAGACGAGCAGTACTTC.

This clonotype was seen once. The chain is built from TRBV19 and TRBJ2-1, with 7 bases aligning to TRBD2. V lost 5 bases and J lost 4; bases outside the gene matches: 11. The CDR3 covers 16 residues. Germline CDR1 LNHDA, CDR2 SQIVND (reference sequence). The CDR3 sequence: CASSPRAGILYNEQFF. In nucleotides, the CDR3 is TGTGCCAGTAGTCCCCGAGCGGGGATTCTTTACAATGAGCAGTTCTTC.

The chain has TRBV5-1 and TRBJ2-3; D is undetermined. Trimming removed 5 bases at V and 0 bases at J, with 13 bases between. Germline loops: CDR1 SGHRS, CDR2 YFSETQ. This CDR3 has 15 residues. For the CDR3, the DNA is TGCGCCAGCAGGACCGGTAGTTCTAGCACAGATACGCAGTATTTT. Translated, it gives CASRTGSSSTDTQYF. The variable domain in full, with the rest retrieved from reference TRBV5-1 and TRBJ2-3, is KAGVTQTPRYLIKTRGQQVTLSCSPISGHRSVSWYQQTPGQGLQFLFEYFSETQRNKGNFPGRFSGRQFSNSRSEMNVSTLELGDSALYLCASRTGSSSTDTQYFGPGTRLTVL.

The chain has TRBV27 and TRBJ1-5; a possible D gene is TRBD1 (6 bases). Germline V gene lookup returns CDR1 MNHEY and CDR2 SMNVEV (reference sequence). Trimming took 8 bases from V and 1 from J, leaving 12 bases between them. The CDR3 sequence is 14 residues long. The CDR3 DNA reads TGTGCCAGCGGGCTCAGGGGAAGCAATCAGCCCCAGCATTTT. Its protein product is CASGLRGSNQPQHF.

This clonotype was counted a few times. The chain recombines TRBV9 with TRBJ2-1; D not resolved. Germline-derived CDR1 and CDR2 are SGDLS and YYNGEE. This CDR3 is built from 14 residues. The V end was cut by 1 base, the J end by 1 base, with 6 bases between. CDR3: CASSVLESYNEQFF. DNA for the CDR3: TGTGCCAGCAGCGTACTGGAATCCTACAATGAGCAGTTCTTC. Variable domain in full (rest from reference TRBV9 and TRBJ2-1): DSGVTQTPKHLITATGQRVTLRCSPRSGDLSVYWYQQSLDQGLQFLIQYYNGEERAKGNILERFSAQQFPDLHSELNLSSLELGDSALYFCASSVLESYNEQFFGPGTRLTVL.